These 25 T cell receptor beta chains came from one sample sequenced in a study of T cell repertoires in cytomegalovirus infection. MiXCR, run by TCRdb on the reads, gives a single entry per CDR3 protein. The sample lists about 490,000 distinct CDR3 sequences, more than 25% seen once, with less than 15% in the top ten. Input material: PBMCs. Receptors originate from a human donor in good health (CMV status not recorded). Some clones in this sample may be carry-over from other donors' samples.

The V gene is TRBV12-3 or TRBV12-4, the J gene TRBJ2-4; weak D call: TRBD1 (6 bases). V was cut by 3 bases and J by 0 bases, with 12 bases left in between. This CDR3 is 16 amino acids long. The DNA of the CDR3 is TGTGCCAGCAGTTTTGGACAGCTTCTAGCCAAAAACATTCAGTACTTC. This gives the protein CASSFGQLLAKNIQYF.

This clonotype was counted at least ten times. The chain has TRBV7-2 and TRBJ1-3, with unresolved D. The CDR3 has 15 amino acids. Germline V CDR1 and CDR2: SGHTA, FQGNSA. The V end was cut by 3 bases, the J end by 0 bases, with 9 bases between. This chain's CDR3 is CASSFRATSGNTIYF. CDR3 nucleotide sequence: TGTGCCAGCAGCTTTCGGGCGACCTCTGGAAACACCATATATTTT.

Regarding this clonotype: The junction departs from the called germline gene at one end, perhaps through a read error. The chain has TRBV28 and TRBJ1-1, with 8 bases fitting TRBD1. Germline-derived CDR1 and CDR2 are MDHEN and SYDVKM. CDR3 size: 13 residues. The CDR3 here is CASSRTGFTGAFF. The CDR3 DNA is TGTGCCAGCAGCCGGACAGGGTTCACTGGAGCTTTCTTT.

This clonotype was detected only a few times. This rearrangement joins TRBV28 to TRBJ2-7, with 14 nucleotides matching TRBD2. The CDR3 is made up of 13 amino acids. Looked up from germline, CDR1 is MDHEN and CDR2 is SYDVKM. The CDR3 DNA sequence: TGTGCCAGCAGTTCATGGACTAGCGGGAGGCCCGGGGTC. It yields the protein CASSSWTSGRPGV.

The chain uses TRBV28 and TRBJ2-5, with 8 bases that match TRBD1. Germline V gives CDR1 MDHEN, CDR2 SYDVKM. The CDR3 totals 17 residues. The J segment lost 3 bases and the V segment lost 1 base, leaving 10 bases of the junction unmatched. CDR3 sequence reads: CASSLYPARGQEETQYF. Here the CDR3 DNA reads TGTGCCAGCAGTTTATACCCCGCGAGGGGACAGGAAGAGACCCAGTACTTC.

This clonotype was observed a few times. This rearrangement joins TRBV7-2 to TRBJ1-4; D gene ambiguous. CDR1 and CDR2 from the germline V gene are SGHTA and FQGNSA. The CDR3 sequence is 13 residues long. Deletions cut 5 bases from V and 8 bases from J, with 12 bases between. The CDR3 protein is CASSEPMVEKLFF. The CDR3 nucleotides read TGTGCCAGCAGCGAACCAATGGTCGAAAAACTGTTTTTT.

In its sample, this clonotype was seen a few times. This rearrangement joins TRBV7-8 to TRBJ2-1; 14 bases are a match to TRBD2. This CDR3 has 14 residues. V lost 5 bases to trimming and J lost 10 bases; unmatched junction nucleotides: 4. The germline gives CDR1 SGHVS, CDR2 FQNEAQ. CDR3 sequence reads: CASSPRTSGREQFF. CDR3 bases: TGTGCCAGCAGCCCTCGGACTAGCGGGAGGGAGCAGTTCTTC.

CDR3 coding DNA: TGCGCCAGCAGCCAATGGTTAGCGGGAGTCGGTAACGAGCAGTACTTC. This translates into CASSQWLAGVGNEQYF. The chain couples TRBV4-3 to TRBJ2-7; 9 bases map to TRBD2. The germline V gene has CDR1 LGHNA and CDR2 YSLEER. V lost 2 bases and J lost 5; bases outside the gene matches: 10. CDR3 length: 16 residues.

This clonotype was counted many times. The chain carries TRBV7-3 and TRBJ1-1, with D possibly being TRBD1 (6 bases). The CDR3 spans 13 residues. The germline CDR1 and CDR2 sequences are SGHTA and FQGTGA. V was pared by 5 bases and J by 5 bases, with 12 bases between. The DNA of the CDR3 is TGTGCCAGCAGCCAACAGGGTGGGACTGAAGCTTTCTTT. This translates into CASSQQGGTEAFF.

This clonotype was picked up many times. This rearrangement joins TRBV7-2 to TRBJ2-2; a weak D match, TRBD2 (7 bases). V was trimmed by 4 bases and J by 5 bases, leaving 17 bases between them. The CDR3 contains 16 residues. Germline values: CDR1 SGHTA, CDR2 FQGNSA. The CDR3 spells CASSSRGGGGTGELFF. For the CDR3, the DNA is TGTGCCAGCAGCTCCCGAGGGGGGGGAGGAACCGGGGAGCTGTTTTTT.

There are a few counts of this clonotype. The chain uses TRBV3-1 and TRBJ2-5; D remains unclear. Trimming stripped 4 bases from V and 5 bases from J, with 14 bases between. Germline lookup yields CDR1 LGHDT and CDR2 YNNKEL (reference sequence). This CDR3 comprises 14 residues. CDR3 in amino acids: CASSLEATAETQYF. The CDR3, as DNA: TGTGCCAGCAGCCTCGAAGCGACGGCGGAGACCCAGTACTTC.

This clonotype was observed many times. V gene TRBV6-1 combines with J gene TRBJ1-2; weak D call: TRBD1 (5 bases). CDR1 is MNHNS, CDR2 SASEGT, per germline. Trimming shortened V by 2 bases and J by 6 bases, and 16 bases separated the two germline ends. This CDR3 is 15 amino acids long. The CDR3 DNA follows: TGTGCCAGCAGTGAATTTATAGGGGAAGGGCATGGCTACACCTTC. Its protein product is CASSEFIGEGHGYTF.

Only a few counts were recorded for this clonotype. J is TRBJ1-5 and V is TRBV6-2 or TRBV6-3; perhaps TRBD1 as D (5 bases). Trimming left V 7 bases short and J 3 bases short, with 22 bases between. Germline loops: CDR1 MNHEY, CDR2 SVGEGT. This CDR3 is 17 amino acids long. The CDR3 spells CASTKGRNPWDNQPQHF. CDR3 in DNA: TGTGCCAGCACCAAGGGACGGAACCCCTGGGACAATCAGCCCCAGCATTTT.

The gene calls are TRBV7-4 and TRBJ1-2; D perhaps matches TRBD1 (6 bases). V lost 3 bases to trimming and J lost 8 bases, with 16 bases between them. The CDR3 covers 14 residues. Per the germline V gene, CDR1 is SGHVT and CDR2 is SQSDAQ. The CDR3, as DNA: TGTGCCAGCAGCTTCGAGGGCGGGGACAACGGCTACACCTTC. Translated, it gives CASSFEGGDNGYTF.

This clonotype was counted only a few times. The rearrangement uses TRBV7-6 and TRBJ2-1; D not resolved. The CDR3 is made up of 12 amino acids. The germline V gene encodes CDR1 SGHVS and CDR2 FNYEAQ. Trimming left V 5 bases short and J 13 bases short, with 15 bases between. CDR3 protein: CASSPRTAAQFF. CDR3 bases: TGTGCCAGCAGCCCCAGGACCGCCGCACAGTTCTTC. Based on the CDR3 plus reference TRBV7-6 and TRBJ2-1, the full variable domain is GAGVSQSPRYKVTKRGQDVALRCDPISGHVSLYWYRQALGQGPEFLTYFNYEAQQDKSGLPNDRFSAERPEGSISTLTIQRTEQRDSAMYRCASSPRTAAQFFGPGTRLTVL.

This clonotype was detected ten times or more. DNA for the CDR3: TGTGCCAGCAGCTTACGCCTAGCGGGATCGAACACCGGGGAGCTGTTTTTT. It encodes CASSLRLAGSNTGELFF. The gene calls are TRBV7-2 and TRBJ2-2, with 9 bases lining up with TRBD2. CDR1 SGHTA and CDR2 FQGNSA come from the germline V gene. The CDR3 has 17 amino acids. V dropped 2 bases and J dropped 0; count of bases not matched to a gene: 4.

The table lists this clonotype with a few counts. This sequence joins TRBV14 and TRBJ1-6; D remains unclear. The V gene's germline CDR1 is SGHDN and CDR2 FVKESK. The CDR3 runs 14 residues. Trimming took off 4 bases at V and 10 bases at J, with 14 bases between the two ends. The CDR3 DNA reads TGTGCCAGCAGCCCTACGGGCAGGTTCTCACCCCTCCACTTT. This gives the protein CASSPTGRFSPLHF. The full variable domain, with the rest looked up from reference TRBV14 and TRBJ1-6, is EAGVTQFPSHSVIEKGQTVTLRCDPISGHDNLYWYRRVMGKEIKFLLHFVKESKQDESGMPNNRFLAERTGGTYSTLKVQPAELEDSGVYFCASSPTGRFSPLHFGNGTRLTVT.

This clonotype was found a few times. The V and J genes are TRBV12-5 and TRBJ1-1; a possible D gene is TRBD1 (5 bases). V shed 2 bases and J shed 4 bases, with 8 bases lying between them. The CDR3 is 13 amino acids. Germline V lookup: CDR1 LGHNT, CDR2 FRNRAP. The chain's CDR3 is CASGLSGGTEAFF. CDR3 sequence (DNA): TGTGCTAGTGGTTTGTCCGGGGGCACTGAAGCTTTCTTT.

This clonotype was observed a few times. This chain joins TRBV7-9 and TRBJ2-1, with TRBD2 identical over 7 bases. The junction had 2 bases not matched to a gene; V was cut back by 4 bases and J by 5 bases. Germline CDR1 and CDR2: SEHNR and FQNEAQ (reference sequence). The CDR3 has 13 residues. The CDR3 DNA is TGTGCCAGCAGCTCCACTAGCGACAATGAGCAGTTCTTC. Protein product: CASSSTSDNEQFF.

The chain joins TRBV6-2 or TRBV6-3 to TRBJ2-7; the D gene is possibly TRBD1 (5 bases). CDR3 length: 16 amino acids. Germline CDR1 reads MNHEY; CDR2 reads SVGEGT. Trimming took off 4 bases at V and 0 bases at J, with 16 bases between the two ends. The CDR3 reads CASSFITPRASYEQYF. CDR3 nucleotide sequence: TGTGCCAGCAGTTTTATCACGCCCAGGGCCTCCTACGAGCAGTACTTC.

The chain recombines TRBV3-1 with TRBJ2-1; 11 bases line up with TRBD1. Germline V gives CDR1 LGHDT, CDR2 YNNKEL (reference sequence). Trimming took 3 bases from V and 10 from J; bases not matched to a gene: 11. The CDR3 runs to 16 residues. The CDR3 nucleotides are TGTGCCAGCAGCCATAACGGACAGGGGGCTTGGGGGGAGCAGTTCTTC. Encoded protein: CASSHNGQGAWGEQFF.

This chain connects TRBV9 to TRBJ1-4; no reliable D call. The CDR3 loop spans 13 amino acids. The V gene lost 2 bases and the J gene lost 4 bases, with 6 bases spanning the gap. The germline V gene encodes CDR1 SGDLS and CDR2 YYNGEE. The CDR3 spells CASSVDGNEKLFF. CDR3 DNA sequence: TGTGCCAGCAGCGTGGACGGTAATGAAAAACTGTTTTTT.

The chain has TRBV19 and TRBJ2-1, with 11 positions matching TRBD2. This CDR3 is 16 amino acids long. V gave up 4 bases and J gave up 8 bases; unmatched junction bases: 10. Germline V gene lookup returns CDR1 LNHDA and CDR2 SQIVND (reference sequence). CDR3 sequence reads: CASSTLLAGGRDEQFF. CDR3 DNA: TGTGCCAGTAGTACCCTATTAGCGGGAGGGCGCGATGAGCAGTTCTTC.

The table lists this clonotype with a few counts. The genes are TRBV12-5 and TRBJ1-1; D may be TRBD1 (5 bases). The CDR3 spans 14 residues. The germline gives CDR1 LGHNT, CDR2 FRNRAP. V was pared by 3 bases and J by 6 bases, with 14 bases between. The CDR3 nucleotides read TGTGCTAGTGGTTTCACCAAGGGGTACCCTGAAGCTTTCTTT. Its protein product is CASGFTKGYPEAFF.

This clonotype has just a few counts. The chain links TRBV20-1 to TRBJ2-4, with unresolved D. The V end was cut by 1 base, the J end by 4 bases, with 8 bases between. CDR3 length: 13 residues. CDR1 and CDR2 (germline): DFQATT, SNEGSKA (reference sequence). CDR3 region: CSARGDLKNIQYF. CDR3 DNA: TGCAGTGCTAGAGGGGATCTTAAAAACATTCAGTACTTC.